These 11 T cell receptor beta chains were sequenced from one sample in a study of regulatory T cells in long-lasting Graves disease. Time point here: newly diagnosed GD, antithyroid drugs for less than 3 months. The TCR library was prepared using RNA isolated from PBMCs. Building the TCR beta libraries relied on iRepertoire HTBI primers, and CDR3 regions underwent Arm-PCR. One entry per CDR3 protein, called by TCRdb with MiXCR from the multiplex PCR reads. The table has approximately 310,000 distinct CDR3 sequences, 15% to 20% seen once. The sample in question was peripheral blood mononuclear cells (PBMCs), obtained at new diagnosis, from a patient treated with antithyroid drugs. Every receptor here comes from a female donor with Graves disease.

This clonotype was detected ten times or more. The J gene is TRBJ2-1, the V gene TRBV18; TRBD2 matches 8 bases. Germline V gene lookup returns CDR1 KGHSH and CDR2 LQKENI. Losses at the gene ends were 1 base for V and 4 bases for J; bases not matched to a gene: 0. The CDR3 consists of 14 residues. The CDR3: CASSPLAGYNEQFF. DNA for the CDR3: TGTGCCAGCTCACCACTAGCGGGGTACAATGAGCAGTTCTTC. Full variable domain (remainder filled in from reference TRBV18 and TRBJ2-1): NAGVMQNPRHLVRRRGQEARLRCSPMKGHSHVYWYRQLPEEGLKFMVYLQKENIIDESGMPKERFSAEFPKEGPSILRIQQVVRGDSAAYFCASSPLAGYNEQFFGPGTRLTVL.

The table lists this clonotype with many counts. The V gene is TRBV12-3 or TRBV12-4, the J gene TRBJ2-2; D unclear. The V gene lost 6 bases and the J gene lost 7 bases, with 12 bases spanning the gap. The CDR3 is 13 residues long. In DNA form, the CDR3 reads TGTGCCAGCAGAGGGAAGGGCCGCGGGGAGCTGTTTTTT. Amino acid sequence: CASRGKGRGELFF.

This clonotype has ten or more counts. This rearrangement joins TRBV29-1 to TRBJ1-2; D possibly corresponds to TRBD1 (5 bases). V was clipped by 7 bases and J by 8 bases, with 17 bases between them. This CDR3 contains 12 residues. Germline CDR1 SQVTM, CDR2 ANQGSEA. DNA of the CDR3: TGCAGCGCCACTCTAGGGGTTGAGGGCTACACCTTC. It translates to CSATLGVEGYTF.

This clonotype has a count of ten or more. The V call is TRBV9, the J call TRBJ2-1; 10 bases map to TRBD2. Germline CDR1 reads SGDLS; CDR2 reads YYNGEE. This CDR3 spans 17 amino acids. V was pared by 4 bases and J by 3 bases, with 10 bases of the junction left unmatched. For the CDR3, the DNA is TGTGCCAGCAGCCCCCGGACTAGCGGAACATTCTACAATGAGCAGTTCTTC. Translated: CASSPRTSGTFYNEQFF.

A note on this clonotype: The likely explanation is a read error, given a far larger clone one base away. The chain is built from TRBV11-2 and TRBJ2-1; 8 bases agree with TRBD2. The J call may be incorrect, as the DNA end agrees better with TRBJ2-7. This CDR3 region has 15 residues. Germline V lookup: CDR1 SGHAT, CDR2 FQNNGV. CDR3 sequence: CVSSLASGPTYEQYF. DNA of the CDR3: TGTGTCAGCAGCTTAGCTAGCGGGCCGACCTACGAGCAGTACTTC.

This chain joins TRBV24-1 and TRBJ2-6; D is perhaps TRBD1 or TRBD2 (5 bases each). From germline, CDR1 is KGHDR and CDR2 SFDVKD. Trimming pared 5 bases from V and 0 bases from J, leaving 10 bases between. CDR3 length: 16 residues. The CDR3 coding sequence is TGTGCCACCAGTGGGGGACGTAACTCTGGGGCCAACGTCCTGACTTTC. It yields the protein CATSGGRNSGANVLTF.

This clonotype has ten or more counts. The rearrangement links TRBV5-6 to TRBJ2-1; 7 bases line up with TRBD1. V dropped 0 bases and J dropped 4; count of bases not matched to a gene: 7. Germline V gene lookup returns CDR1 SGHDT and CDR2 YYEEEE. The CDR3 has 16 amino acids. The CDR3 here is CASSLGNRGLYNEQFF. The DNA for the CDR3 is TGTGCCAGCAGCTTGGGGAACAGGGGCTTGTACAATGAGCAGTTCTTC.

This clonotype was observed at least ten times. The chain carries TRBV5-1 and TRBJ1-1, with D unclear. Trimming removed 0 bases from V and 4 bases from J, with 10 bases in between. Germline CDR1 is SGHRS and CDR2 is YFSETQ. CDR3 length equals 14 residues. The CDR3 nucleotides are TGCGCCAGCAGCTTGGAGTCCGTACTCACTGAAGCTTTCTTT. It encodes CASSLESVLTEAFF.

This clonotype was seen only a few times. The chain joins TRBV5-1 to TRBJ2-7; tentative D call: TRBD2 (6 bases). Per the germline V gene, CDR1 is SGHRS and CDR2 is YFSETQ. Trimming pared 5 bases from V and 4 bases from J, leaving 19 bases between. The CDR3 is 15 residues long. For the CDR3, the DNA is TGCGCCAGCAGGGCAATAGGAGGGAGTCAATACGAGCAGTACTTC. As protein: CASRAIGGSQYEQYF.

This clonotype was seen many times. The J gene is TRBJ2-1, the V gene TRBV28; 9 bases match TRBD2. Per the germline V gene, CDR1 is MDHEN and CDR2 is SYDVKM. The V segment lost 5 bases and the J segment 9 bases; nucleotides outside the gene matches: 8. This CDR3 comprises 14 residues. DNA of the CDR3: TGTGCCAGCAGTCTAGCGGGACCCCAGCTTGAGCAGTTCTTC. Residues: CASSLAGPQLEQFF.

Ten or more counts support this clonotype. The rearrangement joins TRBV6-5 to TRBJ2-7, with TRBD2 matching 7 bases. The ends lost 4 bases at V and 10 bases at J; junction bases unmatched: 16. Germline V CDR1 and CDR2: MNHEY, SVGAGI. The CDR3 has 15 residues. As DNA, the CDR3 is TGTGCCAGCAGTTTAGCCGCGGCGGGAGCTTCGAGACAGTACTTC. It specifies CASSLAAAGASRQYF.